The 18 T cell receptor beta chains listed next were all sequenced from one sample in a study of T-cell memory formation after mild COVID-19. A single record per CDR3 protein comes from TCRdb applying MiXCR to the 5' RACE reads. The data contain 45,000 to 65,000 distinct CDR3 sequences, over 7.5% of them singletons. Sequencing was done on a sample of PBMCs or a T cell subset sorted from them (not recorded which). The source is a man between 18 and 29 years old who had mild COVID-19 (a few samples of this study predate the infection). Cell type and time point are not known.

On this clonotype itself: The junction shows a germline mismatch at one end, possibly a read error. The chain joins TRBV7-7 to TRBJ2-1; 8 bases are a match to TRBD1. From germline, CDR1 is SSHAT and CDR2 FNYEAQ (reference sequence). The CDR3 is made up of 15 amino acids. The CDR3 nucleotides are TGTGCTAGCAGCTTAGGACAGGGCTCCTACAATGAGCAGTTCTTC. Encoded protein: CASSLGQGSYNEQFF.

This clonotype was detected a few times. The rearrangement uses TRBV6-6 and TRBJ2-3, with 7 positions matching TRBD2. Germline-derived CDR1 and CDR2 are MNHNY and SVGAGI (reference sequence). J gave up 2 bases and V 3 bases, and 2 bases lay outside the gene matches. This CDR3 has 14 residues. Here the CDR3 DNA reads TGTGCCAGCAGTTATGGGGGGGTCACAGATACGCAGTATTTT. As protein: CASSYGGVTDTQYF.

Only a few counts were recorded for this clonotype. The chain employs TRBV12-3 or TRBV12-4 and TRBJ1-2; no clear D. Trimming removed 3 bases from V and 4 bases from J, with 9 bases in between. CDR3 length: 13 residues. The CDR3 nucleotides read TGTGCCAGCAGTTTCGACGGTTTCTATGGCTACACCTTC. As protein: CASSFDGFYGYTF.

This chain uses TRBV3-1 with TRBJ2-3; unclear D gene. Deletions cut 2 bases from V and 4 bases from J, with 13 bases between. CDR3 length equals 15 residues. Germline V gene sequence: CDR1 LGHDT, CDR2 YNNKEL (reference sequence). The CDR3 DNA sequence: TGTGCCAGCAGCCAAAATAGGCAGTGGTCAGATACGCAGTATTTT. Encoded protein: CASSQNRQWSDTQYF.

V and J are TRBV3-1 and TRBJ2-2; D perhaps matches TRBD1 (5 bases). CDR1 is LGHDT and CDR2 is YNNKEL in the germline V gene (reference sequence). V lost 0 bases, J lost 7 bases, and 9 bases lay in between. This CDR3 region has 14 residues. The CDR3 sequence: CASSQDGHGGELFF. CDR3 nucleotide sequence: TGTGCCAGCAGCCAAGATGGACATGGCGGGGAGCTGTTTTTT.

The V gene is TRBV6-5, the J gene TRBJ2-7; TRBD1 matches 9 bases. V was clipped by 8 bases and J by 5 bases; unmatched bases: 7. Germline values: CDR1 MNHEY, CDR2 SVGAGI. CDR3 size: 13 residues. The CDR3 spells CASAVDRGNEQYF. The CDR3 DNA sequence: TGTGCCAGCGCTGTGGACAGGGGAAACGAGCAGTACTTC.

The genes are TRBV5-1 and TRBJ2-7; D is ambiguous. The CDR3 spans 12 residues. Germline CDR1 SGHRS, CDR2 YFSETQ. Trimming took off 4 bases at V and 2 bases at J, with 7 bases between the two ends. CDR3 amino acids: CASSREPYEQYF. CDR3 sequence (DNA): TGCGCCAGCAGCCGTGAACCCTACGAGCAGTACTTC.

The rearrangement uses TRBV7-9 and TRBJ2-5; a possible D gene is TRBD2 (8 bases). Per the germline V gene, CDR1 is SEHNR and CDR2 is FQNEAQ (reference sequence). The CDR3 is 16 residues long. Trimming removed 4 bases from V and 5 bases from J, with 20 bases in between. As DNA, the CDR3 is TGTGCCAGCAGCTCCTCGGGAGGGGGCGCATGGGAGACCCAGTACTTC. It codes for CASSSSGGGAWETQYF.

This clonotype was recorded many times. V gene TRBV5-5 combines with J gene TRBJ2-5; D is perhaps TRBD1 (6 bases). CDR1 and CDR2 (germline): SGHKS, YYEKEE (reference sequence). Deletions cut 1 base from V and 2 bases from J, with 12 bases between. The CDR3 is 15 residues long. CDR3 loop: CASSLTRGWQETQYF. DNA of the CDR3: TGTGCCAGCAGCTTGACCAGGGGATGGCAAGAGACCCAGTACTTC. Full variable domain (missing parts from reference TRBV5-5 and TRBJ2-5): DAGVTQSPTHLIKTRGQQVTLRCSPISGHKSVSWYQQVLGQGPQFIFQYYEKEERGRGNFPDRFSARQFPNYSSELNVNALLLGDSALYLCASSLTRGWQETQYFGPGTRLLVL.

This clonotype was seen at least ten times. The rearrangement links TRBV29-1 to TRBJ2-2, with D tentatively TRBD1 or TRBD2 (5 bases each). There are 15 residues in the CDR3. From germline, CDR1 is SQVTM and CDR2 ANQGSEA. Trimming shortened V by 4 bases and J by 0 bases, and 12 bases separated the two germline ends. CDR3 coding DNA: TGCAGCGTTGGTCTCGGGACCGCGAACACCGGGGAGCTGTTTTTT. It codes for CSVGLGTANTGELFF.

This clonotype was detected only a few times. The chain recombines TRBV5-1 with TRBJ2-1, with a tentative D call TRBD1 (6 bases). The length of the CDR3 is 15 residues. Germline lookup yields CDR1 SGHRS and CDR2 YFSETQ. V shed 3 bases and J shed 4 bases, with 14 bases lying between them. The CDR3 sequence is CASSSGTPTYNEQFF. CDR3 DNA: TGCGCCAGCAGCTCCGGGACACCCACTTACAATGAGCAGTTCTTC.

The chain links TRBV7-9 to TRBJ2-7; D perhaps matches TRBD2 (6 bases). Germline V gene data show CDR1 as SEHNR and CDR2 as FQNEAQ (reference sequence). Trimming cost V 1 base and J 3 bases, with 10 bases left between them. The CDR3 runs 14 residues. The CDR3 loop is CASSLGGVRYEQYF. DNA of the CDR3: TGTGCCAGCAGCTTAGGCGGGGTCCGCTACGAGCAGTACTTC.

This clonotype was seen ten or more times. CDR3: CASSSPSGGAYNEQFF. As DNA, the CDR3 is TGTGCCAGCAGTTCGCCGAGCGGGGGGGCCTACAATGAGCAGTTCTTC. The chain is built from TRBV12-3 or TRBV12-4 and TRBJ2-1, with TRBD2 matching over 10 bases. CDR3 length: 16 amino acids. Unmatched junction bases numbered 5, after V lost 4 bases and J lost 2 bases.

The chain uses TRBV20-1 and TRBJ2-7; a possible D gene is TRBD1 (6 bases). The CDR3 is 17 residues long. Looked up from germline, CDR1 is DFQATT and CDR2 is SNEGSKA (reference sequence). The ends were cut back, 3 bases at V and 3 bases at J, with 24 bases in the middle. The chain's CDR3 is CSARMGWGQGKDYEQYF. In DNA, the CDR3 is TGCAGTGCTAGGATGGGGTGGGGGCAGGGTAAGGACTACGAGCAGTACTTC.

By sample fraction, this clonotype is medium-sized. CDR3 bases: TGTGCCAGCAGCCCAAGGGCAGGGAAGGGTGAGCAGTTCTTC. It yields the protein CASSPRAGKGEQFF. This chain joins TRBV7-9 and TRBJ2-1; D perhaps matches TRBD1 (5 bases). In germline, CDR1 is SEHNR, CDR2 FQNEAQ (reference sequence). Trimming shortened V by 5 bases and J by 9 bases, and 17 bases separated the two germline ends. The CDR3 has 14 amino acids.

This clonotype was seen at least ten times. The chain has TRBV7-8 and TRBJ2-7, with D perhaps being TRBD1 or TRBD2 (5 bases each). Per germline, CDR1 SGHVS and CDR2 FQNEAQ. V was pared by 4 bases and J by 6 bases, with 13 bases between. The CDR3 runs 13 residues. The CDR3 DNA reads TGTGCCAGCAGCTGGGACCTTACTTCCGAGCAGTACTTC. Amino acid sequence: CASSWDLTSEQYF. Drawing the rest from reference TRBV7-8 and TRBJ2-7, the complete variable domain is GAGVSQSPRYKVAKRGQDVALRCDPISGHVSLFWYQQALGQGPEFLTYFQNEAQLDKSGLPSDRFFAERPEGSVSTLKIQRTQQEDSAVYLCASSWDLTSEQYFGPGTRLTVT.

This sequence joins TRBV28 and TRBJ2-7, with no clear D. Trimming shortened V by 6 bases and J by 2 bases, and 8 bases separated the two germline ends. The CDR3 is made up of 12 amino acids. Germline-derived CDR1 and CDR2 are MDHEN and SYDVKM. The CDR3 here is CASRTETYEQYV. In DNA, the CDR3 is TGTGCCAGCAGAACAGAGACCTACGAGCAGTACGTC.

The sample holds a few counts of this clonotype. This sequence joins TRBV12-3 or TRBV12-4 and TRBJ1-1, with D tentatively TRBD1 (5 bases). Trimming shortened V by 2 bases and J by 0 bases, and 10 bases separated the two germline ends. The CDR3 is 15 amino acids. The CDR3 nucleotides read TGTGCCAGCAGTTTAAACCCAGGGCTGAACACTGAAGCTTTCTTT. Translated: CASSLNPGLNTEAFF.